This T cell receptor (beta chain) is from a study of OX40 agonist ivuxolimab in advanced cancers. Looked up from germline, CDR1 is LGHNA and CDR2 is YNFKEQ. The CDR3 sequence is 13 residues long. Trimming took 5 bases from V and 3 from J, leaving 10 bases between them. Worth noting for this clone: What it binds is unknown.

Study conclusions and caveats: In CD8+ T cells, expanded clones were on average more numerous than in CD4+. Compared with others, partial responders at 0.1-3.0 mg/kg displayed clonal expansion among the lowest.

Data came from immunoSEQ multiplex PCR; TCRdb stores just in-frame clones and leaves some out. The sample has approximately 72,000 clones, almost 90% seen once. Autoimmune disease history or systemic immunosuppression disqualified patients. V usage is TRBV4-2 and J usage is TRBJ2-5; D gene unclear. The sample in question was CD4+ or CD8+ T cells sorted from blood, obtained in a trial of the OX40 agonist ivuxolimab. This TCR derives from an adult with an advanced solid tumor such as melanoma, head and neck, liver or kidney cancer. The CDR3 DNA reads TGTGCCAGCAGCAAGCTAGACGAAGAGACCCAGTACTTC. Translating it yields CASSKLDEETQYF.